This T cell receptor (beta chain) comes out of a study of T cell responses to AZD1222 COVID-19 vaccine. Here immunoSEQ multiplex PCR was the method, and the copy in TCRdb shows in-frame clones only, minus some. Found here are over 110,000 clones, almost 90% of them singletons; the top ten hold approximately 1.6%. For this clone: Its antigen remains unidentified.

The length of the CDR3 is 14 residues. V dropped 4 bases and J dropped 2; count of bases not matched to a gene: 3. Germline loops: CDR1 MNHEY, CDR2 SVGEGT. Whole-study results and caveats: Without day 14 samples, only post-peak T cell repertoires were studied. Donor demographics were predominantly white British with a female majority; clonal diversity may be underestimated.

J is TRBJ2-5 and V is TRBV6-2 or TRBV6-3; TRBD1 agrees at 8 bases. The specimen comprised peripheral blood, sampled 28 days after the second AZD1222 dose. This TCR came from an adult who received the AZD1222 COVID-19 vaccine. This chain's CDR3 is CASSLGTGQETQYF. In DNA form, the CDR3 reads TGTGCCAGCAGTTTGGGGACAGGACAAGAGACCCAGTACTTC.